This TCR beta chain was captured by sequencing in a study of T cell responses to AZD1222 COVID-19 vaccine. The study, taken as a whole, reports: Donor demographics were predominantly white British with a female majority; clonal diversity may be underestimated. AZD1222 recipients seropositive at baseline numbered only 5 or 6.

To note about this clone: The antigen is unknown.

Assay used: immunoSEQ multiplex PCR; TCRdb lists only in-frame clones, some missing. This sample has some 86,000 clones, with 80% found just once. CDR3 size: 14 residues. J lost 4 bases, V lost 5 bases, and 5 bases had no gene match. Germline V gene sequence: CDR1 SGHKS, CDR2 YYEKEE (reference sequence). The chain employs TRBV5-5 and TRBJ2-5; 10 bases map to TRBD2. Material: peripheral blood, obtained on day 0 of AZD1222 vaccination. The receptor's source is an adult in good health. The CDR3 DNA is TGTGCCAGCAGTTCTGGACTAGCGGCAGAGACCCAGTACTTC. As protein: CASSSGLAAETQYF.